A single T cell receptor beta chain is shown here with its context. The antigen remains undetermined. V gave up 5 bases and J gave up 7 bases; unmatched junction bases: 9. There are 16 residues in the CDR3. Germline loops: CDR1 SNHLY, CDR2 FYNNEI. The assay was immunoSEQ multiplex PCR, and TCRdb's table has in-frame clones only and misses some. The data show fewer than 200,000 clones, with around 90% seen just once and less than 4.5% held by the top ten. This sample was included in a study of T cell responses to AZD1222 COVID-19 vaccine. Findings and caveats of the study: Across spike, vaccine-associated CD4 TCRs were found, dominant at 160-218 and 743-854. Repertoire sampling was restricted to post-peak T cell response timepoints. Increased Spike-specific TCR breadth and depth were observed after two AZD1222 doses. Nearly half of spike-specific TCRs reportedly target unmutated variant regions.

The input for sequencing was peripheral blood, taken 28 days after the second dose of the MenACWY control vaccine. The V call is TRBV2, the J call TRBJ1-6; 9 nucleotides align to TRBD1. The TCR originated in an adult who received the MenACWY meningococcal vaccine as a control. The chain's CDR3 is CASSKDRGGGNSPLHF. CDR3 nucleotides: TGTGCCAGCAGTAAGGACAGGGGCGGAGGGAATTCACCCCTCCACTTT.